The T cell receptor (beta chain) described here comes from a study of cytomegalovirus exposure and HLA in healthy donors. The table lists this clone with a count of one. Its antigen is not identified. The V gene's germline CDR1 is MNHEY and CDR2 SMNVEV (reference sequence). Trimming removed 6 bases at V and 4 bases at J, with 11 bases between. This CDR3 is built from 13 residues. 13 Jbeta primers and 60 Vbeta primers were used for the PCR. Sequencing used immunoSEQ multiplex PCR; TCRdb keeps in-frame clones, though not all of them. The table shows some 140,000 clones, with around 70% occurring only once. Study-level findings and limits: Later, an analysis showed that TCR beta chains associated with HLA were more clonally expanded than others that were equally common.

What was sequenced was PBMCs. The chain employs TRBV27 and TRBJ2-3; no clear D gene. The sequence derives from a young man in good health and CMV-seronegative. The CDR3 region has the DNA TGTGCCAGCAGATCTATAGTTGCAGATACGCAGTATTTT. Encoded protein: CASRSIVADTQYF.